Presented here are 21 T cell receptor beta chains from one specimen sequenced in a study of radiotherapy plus CTLA-4 blockade in lung cancer. Assay used: immunoSEQ multiplex PCR; TCRdb lists only in-frame clones, some missing. Of 90,000 to 100,000 clones listed, about 70% are singletons. Here the sequenced sample was peripheral blood, taken from a patient treated with radiotherapy plus ipilimumab. The receptors were sampled from a human donor with non-small cell lung cancer who had a partial response to radiotherapy plus ipilimumab. Some clones in this sample may be carry-over from other donors' samples.

The chain employs TRBV19 and TRBJ1-2; TRBD1 matches at 11 bases. CDR3 length equals 14 residues. V lost 5 bases and J lost 8; bases outside the gene matches: 7. From germline, CDR1 is LNHDA and CDR2 SQIVND (reference sequence). CDR3 in amino acids: CASSFRDRGSGYTF. The CDR3 DNA reads TGTGCCAGTAGTTTCCGGGACAGGGGGAGCGGCTACACCTTC. The variable domain in full, completed from reference TRBV19 and TRBJ1-2, reads DGGITQSPKYLFRKEGQNVTLSCEQNLNHDAMYWYRQDPGQGLRLIYYSQIVNDFQKGDIAEGYSVSREKKESFPLTVTSAQKNPTAFYLCASSFRDRGSGYTFGSGTRLTVV.

About this clone: Different DNA sequences within this sample yield the same CDR3. The J gene is TRBJ2-3, the V gene TRBV9, with TRBD2 matching over 7 bases. The length of the CDR3 is 15 residues. The ends lost 0 bases at V and 2 bases at J; junction bases unmatched: 3. Germline-derived CDR1 and CDR2 are SGDLS and YYNGEE. The CDR3 is CASSVGAGVTDTQYF. CDR3 coding DNA: TGTGCCAGCAGCGTAGGTGCGGGAGTCACAGATACGCAGTATTTT.

By share, this clone counts as medium-sized. The chain carries TRBV18 and TRBJ1-1; D not certain. V was cut by 4 bases and J by 4 bases, with 16 bases left in between. The CDR3 spans 15 residues. Germline V gene data show CDR1 as KGHSH and CDR2 as LQKENI. The CDR3 coding sequence is TGTGCCAGCTCACACGACGCGGCTCGGGGCACTGAAGCTTTCTTT. Amino acid sequence: CASSHDAARGTEAFF.

This chain connects TRBV7-2 to TRBJ2-2, with a tentative D call TRBD1 (5 bases). V was pared by 3 bases and J by 3 bases, with 11 bases between. There are 15 residues in the CDR3. Per germline, CDR1 SGHTA and CDR2 FQGNSA. The CDR3 is CASSFKGRDTGELFF. Written as DNA, the CDR3 is TGTGCCAGCAGCTTCAAGGGGCGAGACACCGGGGAGCTGTTTTTT. The full variable domain, its missing parts supplied by reference TRBV7-2 and TRBJ2-2, is GAGVSQSPSNKVTEKGKDVELRCDPISGHTALYWYRQSLGQGLEFLIYFQGNSAPDKSGLPSDRFSAERTGGSVSTLTIQRTQQEDSAVYLCASSFKGRDTGELFFGEGSRLTVL.

There are a few counts of this clone. The J gene is TRBJ2-7, the V gene TRBV27; 7 bases line up with TRBD1. Germline V gives CDR1 MNHEY, CDR2 SMNVEV (reference sequence). The CDR3 consists of 16 residues. Trimming removed 0 bases from V and 5 bases from J; junction bases left unmatched: 10. CDR3 amino acids: CASSLSVPAGQDEQYF. The CDR3 region has the DNA TGTGCCAGCAGTTTATCGGTCCCCGCTGGACAGGACGAGCAGTACTTC.

The CDR3 is CASSSGGQGANYGYTF. DNA of the CDR3: TGTGCCAGCAGCTCCGGAGGGCAGGGGGCTAACTATGGCTACACCTTC. The J gene is TRBJ1-2, the V gene TRBV7-2, with 7 bases aligning to TRBD1. The CDR3 consists of 16 residues. Trimming took 4 bases from V and 0 from J; bases not matched to a gene: 8. In germline, CDR1 is SGHTA, CDR2 FQGNSA.

At least ten counts were recorded for this clone. V is TRBV19 and J is TRBJ1-2, with TRBD1 as a possible D gene (5 bases). The V end was cut by 4 bases, the J end by 4 bases, with 16 bases between. The CDR3 loop spans 15 amino acids. Looked up from germline, CDR1 is LNHDA and CDR2 is SQIVND (reference sequence). The CDR3 DNA is TGTGCCAGTAGTAAAATACAGGACCCGTCCTATGGCTACACCTTC. Translated, it gives CASSKIQDPSYGYTF. Full variable domain (missing parts from reference TRBV19 and TRBJ1-2): DGGITQSPKYLFRKEGQNVTLSCEQNLNHDAMYWYRQDPGQGLRLIYYSQIVNDFQKGDIAEGYSVSREKKESFPLTVTSAQKNPTAFYLCASSKIQDPSYGYTFGSGTRLTVV.

V gene TRBV10-3 combines with J gene TRBJ1-5; 12 bases map to TRBD1. The CDR3 extends over 17 amino acids. In germline, CDR1 is ENHRY, CDR2 SYGVKD. The trim removed 8 bases at V and 0 bases at J, leaving 8 bases unmatched. The CDR3 bases are TGTGCCATCGGTGGGACAGGGGGCGCGGGTAGCAATCAGCCCCAGCATTTT. This translates into CAIGGTGGAGSNQPQHF.

This clone was counted a single time. The chain links TRBV11-2 to TRBJ2-5; 11 bases are shared with TRBD2. V was pared by 5 bases and J by 4 bases, with 6 bases of the junction left unmatched. Germline-derived CDR1 and CDR2 are SGHAT and FQNNGV. There are 15 residues in the CDR3. CDR3 in DNA: TGTGCCAGCAGCCTTAGCGGGGGGGCCCCAGAGACCCAGTACTTC. It is translated as CASSLSGGAPETQYF.

This chain uses TRBV19 with TRBJ1-3; possibly TRBD1 for D (5 bases). This CDR3 has 16 residues. The germline V and J ends were trimmed by 1 base and 1 base, with 11 bases remaining between them. Germline values: CDR1 LNHDA, CDR2 SQIVND (reference sequence). CDR3 nucleotide sequence: TGTGCCAGTAGTATAGTCCAGGGTCGATCTGGAAACACCATATATTTT. Protein sequence: CASSIVQGRSGNTIYF.

The V call is TRBV5-1, the J call TRBJ1-1, with D perhaps TRBD1 (6 bases). This CDR3 comprises 13 residues. The V end lost 4 bases, the J end lost 1 base, and 8 bases lay between the germline ends. Per the germline V gene, CDR1 is SGHRS and CDR2 is YFSETQ. CDR3 sequence reads: CASSPGQNTEAFF. The DNA of the CDR3 is TGCGCCAGCAGCCCGGGACAGAACACTGAAGCTTTCTTT.

This rearrangement joins TRBV2 to TRBJ2-5; D may be TRBD2 (6 bases). CDR3 length: 12 amino acids. Looked up from germline, CDR1 is SNHLY and CDR2 is FYNNEI. Trimming cost V 6 bases and J 5 bases, with 10 bases left between them. The CDR3 spells CASRRDSETQYF. The CDR3 coding sequence is TGTGCCAGCAGGAGGGACTCCGAGACCCAGTACTTC.

The chain couples TRBV5-4 to TRBJ2-1, with D possibly matching TRBD2 (5 bases). There are 15 residues in the CDR3. V shed 5 bases and J shed 15 bases, with 27 bases lying between them. Germline V CDR1 and CDR2: SGHNT, YYREEE (reference sequence). CDR3 sequence reads: CASRIYGTSLGVRFF. The CDR3 coding sequence is TGTGCCAGCAGGATTTATGGCACTAGTCTCGGTGTGCGGTTCTTC.

The chain links TRBV2 to TRBJ1-2; the D gene is possibly TRBD1 (5 bases). CDR1 SNHLY and CDR2 FYNNEI come from the germline V gene. V dropped 7 bases and J dropped 5 bases, with 14 bases sitting between them. The CDR3 contains 13 residues. The CDR3 region has the DNA TGTGCCAGCAAACAGACAGAGCCTTATGGCTACACCTTC. Translation: CASKQTEPYGYTF.

The gene calls are TRBV29-1 and TRBJ2-3; a weak D match, TRBD2 (6 bases). Germline lookup yields CDR1 SQVTM and CDR2 ANQGSEA. The length of the CDR3 is 14 residues. V lost 6 bases and J 2 bases, leaving 15 bases between the germline ends. The CDR3 protein is CSVGTHDITDTQYF. CDR3 DNA sequence: TGCAGCGTAGGGACTCACGATATCACAGATACGCAGTATTTT.

The chain links TRBV27 to TRBJ2-6; TRBD1 might be the D (6 bases). Germline V gene lookup returns CDR1 MNHEY and CDR2 SMNVEV (reference sequence). The ends were cut back, 2 bases at V and 17 bases at J, with 19 bases in the middle. The CDR3 covers 14 residues. The CDR3 nucleotides are TGTGCCAGCAGTTTAATCCCGACAGGCAGGGGATTGACTTTC. It codes for CASSLIPTGRGLTF.

V usage is TRBV28 and J usage is TRBJ2-1; 9 positions agree with TRBD2. CDR3 size: 15 residues. Trimming removed 2 bases from V and 7 bases from J; junction bases left unmatched: 6. Germline V gene sequence: CDR1 MDHEN, CDR2 SYDVKM. DNA of the CDR3: TGTGCCAGCAGTTTACCGAGCGGGGGGAGAAATGAGCAGTTCTTC. Amino acid sequence: CASSLPSGGRNEQFF.

V gene TRBV2 combines with J gene TRBJ2-4; 9 bases fit TRBD1. The CDR3 has 14 amino acids. V lost 6 bases to trimming and J lost 4 bases; unmatched junction nucleotides: 4. The V gene's germline CDR1 is SNHLY and CDR2 FYNNEI. The CDR3 here is CASRSGQGKNIQYF. The CDR3 DNA is TGTGCCAGCAGATCAGGACAGGGGAAAAACATTCAGTACTTC.

The chain recombines TRBV19 with TRBJ2-1; D gene ambiguous. V was shortened by 3 bases and J by 2 bases, with 8 bases between the two germline ends. The CDR3 contains 14 residues. Germline V gene sequence: CDR1 LNHDA, CDR2 SQIVND (reference sequence). CDR3 loop: CASSMRSAYNEQFF. The DNA of the CDR3 is TGTGCCAGTAGTATGAGGAGCGCCTACAATGAGCAGTTCTTC. Together with reference TRBV19 and TRBJ2-1, the CDR3 gives the full variable domain: DGGITQSPKYLFRKEGQNVTLSCEQNLNHDAMYWYRQDPGQGLRLIYYSQIVNDFQKGDIAEGYSVSREKKESFPLTVTSAQKNPTAFYLCASSMRSAYNEQFFGPGTRLTVL.

CDR3 sequence (DNA): TGTGCCAGCAGGCAAGGGACAGGGAACACTGAAGCTTTCTTT. Translation: CASRQGTGNTEAFF. The J gene is TRBJ1-1, the V gene TRBV27; 8 bases fit TRBD1. With 6 bases clipped from V and 1 base from J, the junction kept 4 bases outside the gene matches. The CDR3 is made up of 14 amino acids. Per germline, CDR1 MNHEY and CDR2 SMNVEV (reference sequence).

The chain links TRBV14 to TRBJ2-7; 7 bases match TRBD2. Germline assignment: CDR1 SGHDN and CDR2 FVKESK. J lost 7 bases, V lost 2 bases, and 23 bases had no gene match. The CDR3 totals 19 residues. The CDR3: CASSQLPAGTGSSGREQYF. CDR3 DNA sequence: TGTGCCAGCAGCCAACTACCAGCGGGGACCGGGTCTTCAGGTAGGGAGCAGTACTTC.